This TCR beta chain was identified during a study of T cell changes during pregnancy in multiple sclerosis. Data came from immunoSEQ multiplex PCR; TCRdb stores just in-frame clones and leaves some out. The data show roughly 40,000 clones, with over 85% seen just once and more than 0.6% held by the top ten. The V end lost 7 bases, the J end lost 2 bases, and 14 bases lay between the germline ends. CDR1 and CDR2 from the germline V gene are MNHNS and SASEGT. The CDR3 extends over 15 amino acids. The rearrangement links TRBV6-1 to TRBJ2-2, with a possible D match to TRBD1 (6 bases). The sequence derives from a female donor with multiple sclerosis, enrolled in a pregnancy study. This specimen consisted of CD4+ T cells from peripheral blood mononuclear cells, obtained in the first trimester of pregnancy. CDR3 bases: TGTGCCAGCAAAGGACCGGGACAAAACACCGGGGAGCTGTTTTTT. It codes for CASKGPGQNTGELFF.